The 18 T cell receptor beta chains below were found in one sample sequenced in a study of CD8+ T cells in alopecia areata. Treatment described: oral pan-JAK inhibitor, 5-10 mg twice daily. Following RNA extraction, reverse transcription yielded cDNA that acted as the sequencing template. Measured with immunoSEQ multiplex PCR; TCRdb has only the in-frame clones, and not every one. The data show more than 200,000 clones, approximately 45% seen once. This sample comprised CD4+ T cells sorted from blood, obtained at approximately week 36, from a patient treated with tofacitinib. Receptors originate from a human donor with alopecia areata.

The chain links TRBV11-2 to TRBJ2-6, with no clear D. Trimming shortened V by 5 bases and J by 2 bases, and 7 bases separated the two germline ends. The CDR3 runs 14 residues. Germline-derived CDR1 and CDR2 are SGHAT and FQNNGV. In DNA, the CDR3 is TGTGCCAGCAGCCGAATAGCTGGGGCCAACGTCCTGACTTTC. Translated, it gives CASSRIAGANVLTF. The whole variable domain, remainder taken from reference TRBV11-2 and TRBJ2-6, is EAGVAQSPRYKIIEKRQSVAFWCNPISGHATLYWYQQILGQGPKLLIQFQNNGVVDDSQLPKDRFSAERLKGVDSTLKIQPAKLEDSAVYLCASSRIAGANVLTFGAGSRLTVL.

This chain links TRBV15 with TRBJ2-7; either TRBD1 or TRBD2 may fit D (5 bases each). V lost 5 bases and J lost 5, with 16 bases in between. The CDR3 totals 14 residues. Germline V gene lookup returns CDR1 LNHNV and CDR2 YYDKDF (reference sequence). Here the CDR3 reads CATSAGAGPHEQYF. CDR3 in DNA: TGTGCCACCAGCGCCGGGGCAGGGCCCCACGAGCAGTACTTC.

V is TRBV19 and J is TRBJ2-1, with 9 bases that match TRBD1. J lost 6 bases, V lost 8 bases, and 11 bases had no gene match. Germline lookup yields CDR1 LNHDA and CDR2 SQIVND (reference sequence). CDR3 length equals 15 residues. As DNA, the CDR3 is TGTGCCAGTCCACCGCCGGGACAGGGAATCAATGAGCAGTTCTTC. Its translation: CASPPPGQGINEQFF.

The rearrangement joins TRBV5-5 to TRBJ2-2; 8 bases agree with TRBD2. Germline CDR1 reads SGHKS; CDR2 reads YYEKEE (reference sequence). The junction had 12 bases not matched to a gene; V was cut back by 4 bases and J by 1 base. CDR3 length: 18 residues. The CDR3 here is CASSPQGRLAGNTGELFF. The CDR3 DNA is TGTGCCAGCAGCCCTCAAGGGAGGCTAGCGGGGAACACCGGGGAGCTGTTTTTT.

The chain recombines TRBV27 with TRBJ2-7, with 9 bases identical to TRBD2. This CDR3 comprises 15 residues. V shed 4 bases, J shed 2 bases, and the junction held 6 bases outside the gene matches. Germline V gives CDR1 MNHEY, CDR2 SMNVEV (reference sequence). CDR3 sequence: CASSSRTSVTYEQYF. The CDR3 region has the DNA TGTGCCAGCAGTTCCCGGACTAGCGTAACCTACGAGCAGTACTTC.

CDR3 sequence reads: CATAREDSYEQYF. For the CDR3, the DNA is TGTGCCACCGCCAGGGAGGACTCCTACGAGCAGTACTTC. The V gene is TRBV15, the J gene TRBJ2-7; D perhaps matches TRBD2 (6 bases). The V end lost 8 bases, the J end lost 0 bases, and 11 bases lay between the germline ends. This CDR3 is 13 amino acids long. Germline CDR1 reads LNHNV; CDR2 reads YYDKDF (reference sequence). Drawing the rest from reference TRBV15 and TRBJ2-7, the complete variable domain is DAMVIQNPRYQVTQFGKPVTLSCSQTLNHNVMYWYQQKSSQAPKLLFHYYDKDFNNEADTPDNFQSRRPNTSFCFLDIRSPGLGDTAMYLCATAREDSYEQYFGPGTRLTVT.

Only a few counts were recorded for this clone. The sample has other DNA sequences that encode this CDR3 too. J is TRBJ2-1 and V is TRBV9; 10 nucleotides align to TRBD2. The V and J ends lost 0 bases and 4 bases, in that order; junction bases with no gene match: 1. Germline V gene lookup returns CDR1 SGDLS and CDR2 YYNGEE. The length of the CDR3 is 15 residues. CDR3 in DNA: TGTGCCAGCAGCGTAGAAGCGGGGGGGTACAATGAGCAGTTCTTC. It yields the protein CASSVEAGGYNEQFF. Filled out from reference TRBV9 and TRBJ2-1, the complete variable domain reads DSGVTQTPKHLITATGQRVTLRCSPRSGDLSVYWYQQSLDQGLQFLIQYYNGEERAKGNILERFSAQQFPDLHSELNLSSLELGDSALYFCASSVEAGGYNEQFFGPGTRLTVL.

The CDR3 region has the DNA TGTGCCAGCAGTTTAATCGGATCGGGGGCCAACGTCCTGACTTTC. It is translated as CASSLIGSGANVLTF. The J gene is TRBJ2-6, the V gene TRBV28; no clear D. The CDR3 extends over 15 amino acids. Germline V CDR1 and CDR2: MDHEN, SYDVKM. Trimming stripped 2 bases from V and 4 bases from J, with 9 bases between.

In regard to this clone: The sample has other DNA sequences that encode this CDR3 too. The genes are TRBV28 and TRBJ1-5; no clear D. V was shortened by 5 bases and J by 3 bases, with 5 bases between the two germline ends. This CDR3 is built from 12 residues. Germline loops: CDR1 MDHEN, CDR2 SYDVKM. CDR3 region: CASSLNNQPQHF. The CDR3 nucleotides are TGTGCCAGCAGTCTCAACAATCAGCCCCAGCATTTT.

This chain links TRBV30 with TRBJ2-7; TRBD2 matches at 7 bases. CDR1 is GTSNPN and CDR2 is SVGIG in the germline V gene (reference sequence). The CDR3 contains 15 residues. Losses at the gene ends were 2 bases for V and 6 bases for J; bases not matched to a gene: 13. The DNA of the CDR3 is TGTGCCTGGAGTCCCGGTTACCTAGCGGAACCCGAGCAGTACTTC. It yields the protein CAWSPGYLAEPEQYF.

This sequence joins TRBV2 and TRBJ2-1, with TRBD2 matching over 9 bases. The ends lost 8 bases at V and 4 bases at J; junction bases unmatched: 21. In germline, CDR1 is SNHLY, CDR2 FYNNEI. The CDR3 runs to 19 residues. In DNA, the CDR3 is TGTGCCAGCGGACTGAACATAGGGACTAGCCGTACCCTTTACAATGAGCAGTTCTTC. Translation gives CASGLNIGTSRTLYNEQFF.

Only a few counts were recorded for this clone. The chain combines TRBV11-3 with TRBJ2-1; possible D gene TRBD2, 6 bases. CDR1 and CDR2 from the germline V gene are SGHNT and YENEEA. The V end lost 4 bases, the J end lost 8 bases, and 9 bases lay between the germline ends. The CDR3 is made up of 12 amino acids. The CDR3 DNA reads as TGTGCCAGCAGCTCCTCTAGCGATGAGCAGTTCTTC. This gives the protein CASSSSSDEQFF.

J is TRBJ2-5 and V is TRBV30, with D unresolved. The germline V gene encodes CDR1 GTSNPN and CDR2 SVGIG (reference sequence). The V gene lost 1 base and the J gene lost 5 bases, with 5 bases spanning the gap. The CDR3 totals 11 residues. The CDR3 region has the DNA TGTGCCTGGAGTGCGGGCGAGACCCAGTACTTC. This encodes CAWSAGETQYF.

This clone has just a few counts. The genes are TRBV7-9 and TRBJ2-1, with TRBD2 as a possible D gene (6 bases). CDR3 length: 16 residues. Germline loops: CDR1 SEHNR, CDR2 FQNEAQ (reference sequence). V shed 0 bases and J shed 10 bases, with 19 bases lying between them. The CDR3 sequence is CASSLADAGWKEEQFF. The CDR3 nucleotides are TGTGCCAGCAGCTTAGCGGACGCGGGATGGAAGGAGGAGCAGTTCTTC.

In the case of this clone: One end of the junction does not line up with germline, which may come from a read error. The rearrangement joins TRBV7-7 to TRBJ2-5; no definite D call. Germline CDR1 and CDR2: SSHAT and FNYEAQ (reference sequence). The CDR3 extends over 13 amino acids. The chain's CDR3 is CASSSSRVKTQYF. The CDR3 nucleotides are TGTGCTAGCAGCTCATCTCGGGTGAAGACCCAGTACTTC.

The V and J genes are TRBV29-1 and TRBJ1-2, with D hard to call. The V gene's germline CDR1 is SQVTM and CDR2 ANQGSEA. The CDR3 has 11 residues. V lost 7 bases and J 9 bases, leaving 15 bases between the germline ends. CDR3 residues: CSAIAPGSYTF. CDR3 sequence (DNA): TGCAGCGCCATCGCCCCGGGGAGCTACACCTTC. The complete variable domain, with remaining parts taken from reference TRBV29-1 and TRBJ1-2, reads SAVISQKPSRDICQRGTSLTIQCQVDSQVTMMFWYRQQPGQSLTLIATANQGSEATYESGFVIDKFPISRPNLTFSTLTVSNMSPEDSSIYLCSAIAPGSYTFGSGTRLTVV.

This sequence joins TRBV9 and TRBJ2-3, with 9 positions matching TRBD2. Per germline, CDR1 SGDLS and CDR2 YYNGEE. The CDR3 spans 16 residues. With 2 bases clipped from V and 1 base from J, the junction kept 5 bases outside the gene matches. DNA for the CDR3: TGTGCCAGCAGCGTCGGAATAGCGGGAGGCACAGATACGCAGTATTTT. Translating it yields CASSVGIAGGTDTQYF.

The chain joins TRBV18 to TRBJ2-5, with D maybe TRBD1 (6 bases). The CDR3 consists of 15 residues. Between the trimmed V and J ends, which lost 1 base and 2 bases, there was a span of 11 bases. Germline loops: CDR1 KGHSH, CDR2 LQKENI. This CDR3 reads CASSPQTGFQETQYF. CDR3 DNA: TGTGCCAGCTCACCACAGACAGGATTTCAAGAGACCCAGTACTTC.